This TCR beta chain was recorded in a study of graft-versus-host responses after intestinal transplantation. Study context: Transplants given to recipients were multivisceral, liver-intestinal, or isolated intestinal. The recipients all started with anti-thymocyte globulin induction and then took tacrolimus and steroids for about 3 years.

The assay was immunoSEQ multiplex PCR, and TCRdb's table has in-frame clones only and misses some. Of tens of thousands of clones listed, approximately 95% are singletons. CDR3 size: 13 residues. Looked up from germline, CDR1 is SEHNR and CDR2 is FQNEAQ (reference sequence). V was cut by 1 base and J by 3 bases, with 6 bases left in between. This sequence joins TRBV7-9 and TRBJ1-2, with D possibly TRBD1 on 5 matching bases. The material sequenced was PBMCs, taken 750 to 850 days after a first intestinal transplant, on the day of a second. This TCR came from a human patient who received an intestinal transplant, so some T cells may come from the graft donor. DNA of the CDR3: TGTGCCAGCAGCTTAGGGGGCTACTATGGCTACACCTTC. Its protein is CASSLGGYYGYTF.